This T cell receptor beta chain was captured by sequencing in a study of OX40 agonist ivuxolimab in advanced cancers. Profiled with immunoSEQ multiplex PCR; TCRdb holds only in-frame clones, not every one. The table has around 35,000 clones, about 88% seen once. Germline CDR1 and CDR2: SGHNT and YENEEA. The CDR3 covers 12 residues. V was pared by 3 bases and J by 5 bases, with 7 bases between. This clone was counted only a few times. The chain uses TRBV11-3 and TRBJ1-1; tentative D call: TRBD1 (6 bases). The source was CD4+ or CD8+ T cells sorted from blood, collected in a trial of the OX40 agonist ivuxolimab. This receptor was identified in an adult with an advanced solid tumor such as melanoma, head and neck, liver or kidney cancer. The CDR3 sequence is CASSFGQTEAFF. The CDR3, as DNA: TGTGCCAGCAGCTTCGGACAGACTGAAGCTTTCTTT.